The clone carrying this T cell receptor beta chain showed up many times. TCRdb re-called the RT-PCR reads with MiXCR, one entry per CDR3 protein. This sample has hundreds of thousands of distinct CDR3 sequences, with approximately 11% found just once. This sample stems from a study of response to subunit inactivated influenza vaccine. V gave up 8 bases and J gave up 0 bases; unmatched junction bases: 3. The CDR3 is 14 amino acids. In addition, the sample was reused for a study of T cells expressing NK-cell markers. This second study says: TCR beta cDNA was generated via 5'RACE template switching incorporating UMIs. Each TCR beta repertoire originated in sorted T cells that were CD3+CD56+NKG2C+, CD3+CD56+NKG2C- or CD3+CD56-NKG2C+.

The sequences come from PBMCs from blood, collected on the day of vaccination. The chain is built from TRBV12-3 or TRBV12-4 and TRBJ2-1; the match to TRBD2 covers 8 bases. This TCR was recovered from a man aged 45 to 65 who received an inactivated influenza vaccine. CDR3 loop: CASRGGSSYNEQFF. CDR3 coding DNA: TGTGCCAGCCGGGGGGGGAGCTCCTACAATGAGCAGTTCTTC.